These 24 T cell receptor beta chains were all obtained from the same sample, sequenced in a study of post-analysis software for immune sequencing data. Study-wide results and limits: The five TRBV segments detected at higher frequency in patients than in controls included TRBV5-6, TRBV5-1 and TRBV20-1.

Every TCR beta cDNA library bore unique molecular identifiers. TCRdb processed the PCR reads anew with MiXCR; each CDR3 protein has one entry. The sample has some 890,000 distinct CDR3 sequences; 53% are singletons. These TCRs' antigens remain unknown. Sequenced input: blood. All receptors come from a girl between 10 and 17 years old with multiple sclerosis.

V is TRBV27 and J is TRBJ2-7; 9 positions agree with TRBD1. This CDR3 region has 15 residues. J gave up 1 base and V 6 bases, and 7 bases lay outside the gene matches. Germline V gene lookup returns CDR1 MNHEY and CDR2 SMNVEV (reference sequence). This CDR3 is CASRKQGASSYEQYF. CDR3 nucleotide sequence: TGTGCCAGCAGAAAACAGGGGGCGAGTTCCTACGAGCAGTACTTC.

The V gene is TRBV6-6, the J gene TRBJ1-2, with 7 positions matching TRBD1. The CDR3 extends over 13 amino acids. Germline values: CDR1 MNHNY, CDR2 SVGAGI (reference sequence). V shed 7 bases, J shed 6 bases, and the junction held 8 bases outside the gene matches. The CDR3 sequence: CASTSGGVDGYTF. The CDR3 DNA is TGTGCCAGCACCTCAGGGGGGGTGGATGGCTACACCTTC.

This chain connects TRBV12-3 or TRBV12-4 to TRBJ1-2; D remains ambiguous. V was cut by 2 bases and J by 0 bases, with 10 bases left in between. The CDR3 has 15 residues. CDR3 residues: CASSLFLASNYGYTF. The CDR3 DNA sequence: TGTGCCAGCAGTTTATTCCTGGCCTCTAACTATGGCTACACCTTC.

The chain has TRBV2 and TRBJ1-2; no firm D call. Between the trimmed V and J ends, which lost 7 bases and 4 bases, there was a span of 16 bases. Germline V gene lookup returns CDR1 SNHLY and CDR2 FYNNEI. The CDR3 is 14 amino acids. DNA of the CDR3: TGTGCCAGCAAAAGAGTGAGGGAGGGCTATGGCTACACCTTC. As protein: CASKRVREGYGYTF.

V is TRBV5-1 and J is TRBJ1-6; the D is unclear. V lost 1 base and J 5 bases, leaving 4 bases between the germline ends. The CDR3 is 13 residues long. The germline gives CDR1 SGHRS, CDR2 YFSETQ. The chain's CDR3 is CASSLSDNSPLHF. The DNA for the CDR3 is TGCGCCAGCAGCTTGTCCGATAATTCACCCCTCCACTTT. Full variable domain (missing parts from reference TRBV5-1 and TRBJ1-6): KAGVTQTPRYLIKTRGQQVTLSCSPISGHRSVSWYQQTPGQGLQFLFEYFSETQRNKGNFPGRFSGRQFSNSRSEMNVSTLELGDSALYLCASSLSDNSPLHFGNGTRLTVT.

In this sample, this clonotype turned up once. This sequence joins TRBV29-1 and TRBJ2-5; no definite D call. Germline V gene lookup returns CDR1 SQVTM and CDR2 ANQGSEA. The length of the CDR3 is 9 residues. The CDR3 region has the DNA TGCACCACTACCGAGACCCAGTACTTC. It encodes CTTTETQYF.

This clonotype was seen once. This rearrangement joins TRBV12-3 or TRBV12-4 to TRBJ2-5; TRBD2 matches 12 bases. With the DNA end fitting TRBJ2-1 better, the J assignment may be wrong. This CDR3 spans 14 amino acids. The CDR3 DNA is TGTGCCAGCAGTTTAGCCCAACTAGCGGGGGGCCAGTTCTTC. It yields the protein CASSLAQLAGGQFF.

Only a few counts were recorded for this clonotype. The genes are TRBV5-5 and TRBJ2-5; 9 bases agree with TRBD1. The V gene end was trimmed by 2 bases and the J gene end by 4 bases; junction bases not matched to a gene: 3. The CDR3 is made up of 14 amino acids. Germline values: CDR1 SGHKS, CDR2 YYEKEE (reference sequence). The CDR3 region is CASSFRDRVETQYF. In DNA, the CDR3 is TGTGCCAGCAGCTTCCGGGACAGGGTAGAGACCCAGTACTTC.

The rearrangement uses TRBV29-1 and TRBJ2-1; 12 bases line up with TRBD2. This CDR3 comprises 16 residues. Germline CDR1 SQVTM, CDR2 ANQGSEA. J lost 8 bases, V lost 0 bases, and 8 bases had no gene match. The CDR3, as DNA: TGCAGCGTTGAAGATAGTCGGACTAGCGGGATCGATGAGCAGTTCTTC. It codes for CSVEDSRTSGIDEQFF.

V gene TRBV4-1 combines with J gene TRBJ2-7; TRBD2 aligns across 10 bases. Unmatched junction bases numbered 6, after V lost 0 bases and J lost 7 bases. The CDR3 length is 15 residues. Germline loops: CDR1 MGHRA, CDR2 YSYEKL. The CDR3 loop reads CASSQELAGPGEQYF. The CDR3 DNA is TGCGCCAGCAGCCAAGAACTAGCGGGACCGGGGGAGCAGTACTTC.

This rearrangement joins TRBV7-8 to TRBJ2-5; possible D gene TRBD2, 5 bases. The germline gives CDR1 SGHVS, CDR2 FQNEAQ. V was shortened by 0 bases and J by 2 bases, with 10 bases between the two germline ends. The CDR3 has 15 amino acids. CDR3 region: CASSLARSGQETQYF. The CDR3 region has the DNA TGTGCCAGCAGCTTAGCGCGGAGCGGTCAAGAGACCCAGTACTTC.

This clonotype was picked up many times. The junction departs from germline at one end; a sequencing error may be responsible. This CDR3 is CASSLAGLSYEQYF. The CDR3 DNA reads as TGTGCCAGCAGCCTGGCAGGTCTCTCCTACGAGCAGTACTTC. J is TRBJ2-7 and V is TRBV5-1; D ambiguous. Germline lookup yields CDR1 SGHRS and CDR2 YFSETQ. The CDR3 contains 14 residues.

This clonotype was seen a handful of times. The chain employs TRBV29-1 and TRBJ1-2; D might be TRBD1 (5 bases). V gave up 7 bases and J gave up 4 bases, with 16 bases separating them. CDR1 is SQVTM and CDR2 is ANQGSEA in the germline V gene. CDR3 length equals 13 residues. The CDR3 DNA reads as TGCAGCGCGCGGGACTCAGGAATCTATGGCTACACCTTC. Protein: CSARDSGIYGYTF.

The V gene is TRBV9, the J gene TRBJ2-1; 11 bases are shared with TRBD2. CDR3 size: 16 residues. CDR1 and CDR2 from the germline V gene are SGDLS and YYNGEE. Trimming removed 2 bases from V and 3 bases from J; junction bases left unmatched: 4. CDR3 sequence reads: CASSVSGGAYYNEQFF. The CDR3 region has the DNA TGTGCCAGCAGCGTTAGCGGGGGGGCCTACTACAATGAGCAGTTCTTC.

The chain's CDR3 is CASSLEGLAGQTYEQYF. As DNA, the CDR3 is TGCGCCAGCAGCTTGGAGGGACTAGCGGGGCAGACCTACGAGCAGTACTTC. J is TRBJ2-7 and V is TRBV5-1, with TRBD2 identical over 13 bases. This CDR3 contains 17 residues. The trim removed 0 bases at V and 2 bases at J, leaving 5 bases unmatched. Germline CDR1 is SGHRS and CDR2 is YFSETQ.

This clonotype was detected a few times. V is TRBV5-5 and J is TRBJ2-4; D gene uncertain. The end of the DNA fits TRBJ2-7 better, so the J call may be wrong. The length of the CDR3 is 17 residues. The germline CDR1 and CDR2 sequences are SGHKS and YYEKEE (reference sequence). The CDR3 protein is CASSTVPWDILISEQYF. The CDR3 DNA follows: TGTGCCAGCAGCACCGTCCCGTGGGATATACTAATCTCCGAGCAGTACTTC.

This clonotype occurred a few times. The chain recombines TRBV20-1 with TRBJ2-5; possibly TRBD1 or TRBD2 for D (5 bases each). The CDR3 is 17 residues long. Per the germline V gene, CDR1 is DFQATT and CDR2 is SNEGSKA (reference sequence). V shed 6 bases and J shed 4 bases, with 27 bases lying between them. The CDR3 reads CSASSQEGRLGRETQYF. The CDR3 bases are TGCAGTGCCAGTTCACAAGAGGGACGTCTTGGGAGAGAGACCCAGTACTTC.

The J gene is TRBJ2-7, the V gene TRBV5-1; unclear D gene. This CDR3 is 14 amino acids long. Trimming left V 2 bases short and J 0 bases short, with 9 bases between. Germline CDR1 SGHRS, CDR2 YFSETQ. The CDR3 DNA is TGCGCCAGCAGCTTAGAACAGTTCTCCTACGAGCAGTACTTC. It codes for CASSLEQFSYEQYF.

CDR3 sequence reads: CASSLGSGGRDEQFF. CDR3 sequence (DNA): TGCGCCAGCAGCTTGGGAAGCGGGGGAAGGGATGAGCAGTTCTTC. The chain carries TRBV5-1 and TRBJ2-1; 8 nucleotides align to TRBD2. The CDR3 spans 15 residues. Germline V CDR1 and CDR2: SGHRS, YFSETQ. The trim removed 0 bases at V and 8 bases at J, leaving 7 bases unmatched.

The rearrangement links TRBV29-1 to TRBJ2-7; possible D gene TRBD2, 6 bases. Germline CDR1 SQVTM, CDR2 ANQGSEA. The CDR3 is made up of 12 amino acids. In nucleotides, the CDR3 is TGCAGTGGGGGGTGGAGCTCCTACGAGCAGTACTTC. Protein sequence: CSGGWSSYEQYF.

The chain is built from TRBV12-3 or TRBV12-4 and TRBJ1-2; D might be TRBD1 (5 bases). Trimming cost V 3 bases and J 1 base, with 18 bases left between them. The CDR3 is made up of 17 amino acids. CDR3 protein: CASSFLAGGDRNYGYTF. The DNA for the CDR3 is TGTGCCAGCAGTTTCCTGGCGGGGGGGGACCGTAACTATGGCTACACCTTC.

The CDR3 DNA follows: TGTGCCAGCAGCCAACGCAGGGGGGTCCACGAGCAGTACTTC. It is translated as CASSQRRGVHEQYF. V usage is TRBV14 and J usage is TRBJ2-5; TRBD1 might be the D (7 bases). The J call may be in error: the DNA end matches TRBJ2-7 better. This CDR3 comprises 14 residues. CDR1 is SGHDN and CDR2 is FVKESK in the germline V gene.

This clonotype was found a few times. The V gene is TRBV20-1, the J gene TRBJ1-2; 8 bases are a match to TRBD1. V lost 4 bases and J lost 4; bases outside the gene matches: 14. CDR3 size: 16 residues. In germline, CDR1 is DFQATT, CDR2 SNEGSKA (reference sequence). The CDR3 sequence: CSAKTGGRPLAYGYTF. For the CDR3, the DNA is TGCAGTGCTAAAACAGGGGGTAGGCCTCTTGCCTATGGCTACACCTTC.

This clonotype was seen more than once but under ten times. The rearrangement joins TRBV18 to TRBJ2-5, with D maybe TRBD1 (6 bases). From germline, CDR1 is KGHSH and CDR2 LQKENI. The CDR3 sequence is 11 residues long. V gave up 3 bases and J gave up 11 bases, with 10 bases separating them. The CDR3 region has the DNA TGTGCCAGCTCACCCAAGGGGGAGCAGTACTTC. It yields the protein CASSPKGEQYF.